Listed below are T cell receptor beta chains from one sample, sequenced in a study of response to subunit inactivated influenza vaccine. TCRdb processed the RT-PCR reads anew with MiXCR; each CDR3 protein has one entry. The table shows some 850,000 distinct CDR3 sequences, with 15% to 20% occurring only once. Sequenced here: PBMCs from blood, sampled less than 6 days after vaccination. These receptor sequences come from a man in his forties or fifties who received an inactivated influenza vaccine. Each CDR3 is given with its conserved first and last residue. Fields, in order: D gene, J gene, CDR3 length, V gene, clone size, CDR3 DNA, CDR3 protein. The D gene is left open where the match is weak. The size field is filled for only some rows; it gives once, few, many or a size class.

. TRBJ2-7 18 TRBV7-2 few TGTGCCAGCAGCTTAGCAAAGGGACCGTCTGTAACGCGGTACGAGCAGTACTTC CASSLAKGPSVTRYEQYF
. TRBJ2-5 15 TRBV28 . TGTGCCAGCAGTCCCTACGACAATCTCAAAGAGACCCAGTACTTC CASSPYDNLKETQYF
TRBD1 TRBJ2-7 15 TRBV6-5 . TGTGCCAGCAGTTACACAGGGGGGCCCCTATACGAGCAGTACTTC CASSYTGGPLYEQYF
TRBD2 TRBJ2-5 15 TRBV29-1 few TGCAGCGTTGAATTCCGCGGGAGGGCCAGGGAGACCCAGTACTTC CSVEFRGRARETQYF
TRBD2 TRBJ2-3 18 TRBV6-5 few TGTGCCAGCAGTTACTCGTGGACTAGCGGGGGAAGGACAGATACGCAGTATTTT CASSYSWTSGGRTDTQYF
TRBD2 TRBJ2-7 13 TRBV20-1 few TGCAGTGCTAGAGGACTAGCGGAATACGAGCAGTACTTC CSARGLAEYEQYF
TRBD2 TRBJ2-7 15 TRBV6-2/TRBV6-3 few TGTGCCAGCAGTCCGTTGAGCGGGGGGAAGTACGAGCAGTACTTC CASSPLSGGKYEQYF
TRBD1 TRBJ2-3 13 TRBV10-3 . TGTGCCATCAGTGTAGGGGGCGCAGATACGCAGTATTTT CAISVGGADTQYF
. TRBJ2-2 12 TRBV6-5 many TGTGCCAGCAGGGGGGGTACCGGGGAGCTGTTTTTT CASRGGTGELFF
. TRBJ2-7 11 TRBV29-1 many TGCAGCGTGGCACAGGGCTACGAGCAGTACTTC CSVAQGYEQYF
. TRBJ2-3 17 TRBV11-2 . TGTGCCAGCAGCTTAGGGGACGGGACATTCGGCACAGATACGCAGTATTTT CASSLGDGTFGTDTQYF
. TRBJ1-1 13 TRBV30 . TGTGCCTGGAGTGTCGGTCCCCGAATTGAAGCTTTCTTT CAWSVGPRIEAFF
TRBD2 TRBJ2-7 13 TRBV20-1 few TGCAGTGCTAGAAGGACTAGTTCCCACGAGCAGTACTTC CSARRTSSHEQYF
TRBD2 TRBJ2-7 16 TRBV4-3 . TGCGCCAGCAGCCAAGAGGGCAGCGGGGTCGCCTACGAGCAGTACTTC CASSQEGSGVAYEQYF
. TRBJ1-2 14 TRBV20-1 few TGCAGTGCCGGCGGGGGCATGTCTAACTATGGCTACACCTTC CSAGGGMSNYGYTF
TRBD1 TRBJ2-1 16 TRBV4-2 few TGTGCCAGCAGCCCTTATGGACAGGGTTCTCGGAATGAGCAGTTCTTC CASSPYGQGSRNEQFF
. TRBJ2-2 16 TRBV7-9 . TGTGCCAGCACCCAATCCAGGGGCGAGAACACCGGGGAGCTGTTTTTT CASTQSRGENTGELFF
. TRBJ2-5 16 TRBV28 . TGTGCCAGCAGCTTGTCGATCTTTAGCGGACAAGAGACCCAGTACTTC CASSLSIFSGQETQYF
TRBD1 TRBJ2-7 14 TRBV6-1 . TGTGCCAGCAGTGCCTTTAAGGGGGCGCAAGAGCAGTACTTC CASSAFKGAQEQYF
TRBD1 TRBJ2-7 17 TRBV5-1 . TGCGCCAGCAGCTCCTACAAAAGACAGGGGGTCTCCTACGAGCAGTACTTC CASSSYKRQGVSYEQYF
. TRBJ2-1 12 TRBV6-5 many TGTGCCAGCAGTTACTCGGCGGGCCTGCAGTTCTTC CASSYSAGLQFF
. TRBJ2-5 10 TRBV29-1 many TGCAGCGCCTTCCTCGAGACCCAGTACTTC CSAFLETQYF
. TRBJ1-1 14 TRBV10-3 few TGTGCCATAAAATTGACAGGACCGAACACTGAAGCTTTCTTT CAIKLTGPNTEAFF
TRBD2 TRBJ2-7 14 TRBV28 . TGTGCCAGCAGTACTAGCGGGGGGGCTAGTGAGCAGTACTTC CASSTSGGASEQYF
. TRBJ2-2 16 TRBV5-5 few TGTGCCAGCAGCTTGGTTTCAGGGCAGGTCACCGGGGAGCTGTTTTTT CASSLVSGQVTGELFF
TRBD2 TRBJ2-5 16 TRBV28 few TGTGCCAGCCCCCCACCGGGTAGCGGGAGGGGTACGGCCCAGTACTTC CASPPPGSGRGTAQYF
TRBD1 TRBJ2-5 15 TRBV29-1 . TGCAGCGTTGAAGGTACAGGGGGAATCCAAGAGACCCAGTACTTC CSVEGTGGIQETQYF
TRBD1 TRBJ1-2 12 TRBV5-1 many TGCGCCAGCAGGGGACAGGAGGATGGCTACACCTTC CASRGQEDGYTF
. TRBJ2-3 15 TRBV4-2 few TGTGCCAGCAGCCAAGATAGTTATGGGACAGATACGCAGTATTTT CASSQDSYGTDTQYF
. TRBJ2-3 16 TRBV11-2 few TGTGCCAGCAGCTTAGAGGGGGCCAGTTTCACAGATACGCAGTATTTT CASSLEGASFTDTQYF
TRBD2 TRBJ2-1 13 TRBV14 few TGTGCCAGCAACAAAGCGGGGGTCAATGAGCAGTTCTTC CASNKAGVNEQFF
. TRBJ1-5 14 TRBV7-2 many TGTGCCAGCAGCTTAGGGACAGACAATCAGCCCCAGCATTTT CASSLGTDNQPQHF
. TRBJ2-3 15 TRBV12-3/TRBV12-4 many TGTGCCAGCAGTTTTACCCAGAGAAGCACAGATACGCAGTATTTT CASSFTQRSTDTQYF
TRBD1 TRBJ2-7 15 TRBV9 few TGTGCCAGCAGCGTAGACGGGACAGGGGTCTCCGAGCAGTACTTC CASSVDGTGVSEQYF
. TRBJ2-6 14 TRBV30 . TGTGCCTGGAGCCCCGGGTCTGGGGCCAACGTCCTGACTTTC CAWSPGSGANVLTF
. TRBJ2-2 15 TRBV6-1 . TGTGCCAGCAAGCTAAACTCCGGGACGCCCGGGGAGCTGTTTTTT CASKLNSGTPGELFF